The source of this TCR beta chain is a study of blood T cell repertoires in COVID-19. The wider study: COVID-19 samples, acute and convalescent, were from the United States, Italy and Spain.

Germline CDR1 is SGDLS and CDR2 is YYNGEE. The V end lost 0 bases, the J end lost 4 bases, and 17 bases lay between the germline ends. This CDR3 spans 17 amino acids. Per the study methods: Estimation of nucleated cell counts relied on the amplification of reference gene primers. Some clones are missing from TCRdb's copy, which holds only in-frame ones; the method was immunoSEQ multiplex PCR. V and J calls and clone size follow that table, whereas D and trimming were derived from the DNA. The data show roughly 55,000 clones, 80% to 85% seen once. This receptor was obtained from a woman aged 60-75 years with acute or convalescent COVID-19. Source material: peripheral blood. The chain has TRBV9 and TRBJ1-3; D ambiguous. CDR3 in amino acids: CASSVDPFISTGNTIYF. The DNA for the CDR3 is TGTGCCAGCAGCGTAGACCCCTTCATTAGTACCGGAAACACCATATATTTT.